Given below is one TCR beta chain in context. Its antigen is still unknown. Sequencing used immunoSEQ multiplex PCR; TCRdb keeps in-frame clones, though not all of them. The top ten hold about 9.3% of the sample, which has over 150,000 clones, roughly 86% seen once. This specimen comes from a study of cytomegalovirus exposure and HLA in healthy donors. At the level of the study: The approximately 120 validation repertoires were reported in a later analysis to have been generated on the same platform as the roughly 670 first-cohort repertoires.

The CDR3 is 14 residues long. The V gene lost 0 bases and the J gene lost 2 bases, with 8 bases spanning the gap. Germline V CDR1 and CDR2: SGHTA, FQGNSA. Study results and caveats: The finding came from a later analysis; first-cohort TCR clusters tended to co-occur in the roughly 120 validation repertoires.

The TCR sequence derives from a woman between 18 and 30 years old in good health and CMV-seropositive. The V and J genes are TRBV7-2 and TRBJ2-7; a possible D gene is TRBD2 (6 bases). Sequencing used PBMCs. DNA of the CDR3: TGTGCCAGCAGCTTAGCGCCTAGCGCCTACGAGCAGTACTTC. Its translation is CASSLAPSAYEQYF.